The present TCR beta chain was sequenced within a study of blood T cell repertoires in COVID-19. Looking at the study overall: Samples taken during acute and convalescent COVID-19 were collected in the United States, Italy and Spain.

Participants were aged roughly 18 to 90 years, lived in roughly 25 US areas, and enrolled virtually. Clinical history reported by participants formed the basis on which cohorts were assigned. Only in-frame clones appear in the TCRdb table, and some are missing; sequencing was by immunoSEQ multiplex PCR. The table includes some 270,000 clones, 85% to 90% detected once. The sequence derives from an older woman who had recovered from COVID-19. The sample comprised PBMCs or T cells enriched from blood (not recorded which).

The CDR3 DNA follows: TGTGCCAGCAGCAGGGAACCGGGTGCGGAGCAGTTCTTC. Protein product: CASSREPGAEQFF. V and J are TRBV6-4 and TRBJ2-1; TRBD1 is a possible D gene (5 bases). CDR3 length: 13 amino acids. Per germline, CDR1 MRHNA and CDR2 SNTAGT. V lost 6 bases and J lost 10, with 16 bases in between.